This T cell receptor (beta chain) was identified in a study of T cells in Graves' hyperthyroidism and ophthalmopathy. Per the germline V gene, CDR1 is MGHDK and CDR2 is SYGVNS. CDR3 length: 17 amino acids. To note about this clonotype: No antigen is known for it. One end of the junction is discordant with germline, which a read error may explain.

Researchers took RNA transcripts and amplified the TCR beta CDR3 regions from them. The primer set for the first-round RT-PCR of the TCR CDR3 was HTBI. Via MiXCR, TCRdb re-called the multiplex PCR reads, giving one row per CDR3 protein. The sample includes about 610,000 distinct CDR3 sequences, about half seen only once; the top ten take around 8%. General study results and limits: Ophthalmopathy stood apart from stable hyperthyroidism in a 13 V-J model.

Sample: peripheral blood or thyroid tissue (not recorded which). The TCR comes from a woman younger than 30 with Graves' hyperthyroidism. J is TRBJ1-3 and V is TRBV25-1; 9 bases map to TRBD1. This chain's CDR3 is CACSAVDRGNTGNTIYF. As DNA, the CDR3 is TGTGCCTGCAGTGCTGTTGACAGGGGGAACACTGGAAACACCATATATTTT.